This T cell receptor beta chain is drawn from a study of T cells in women clearing cervical HPV infection. Study information: Controls' single incident HPV16 infection cleared within 12 months without precancer.

Deletions cut 5 bases from V and 7 bases from J, with 11 bases between. This CDR3 contains 13 residues. The data were produced by immunoSEQ multiplex PCR, yet TCRdb's version contains in-frame clones alone and is incomplete. Its clone listing holds about 16,000 clones. Points on this clone: Read sequence stops 3 residues before the CDR3 end, and the germline J gene provides the missing end.

The V gene is TRBV12-3 or TRBV12-4, the J gene TRBJ1-4; a weak D match, TRBD1 (6 bases). This TCR was recovered from a woman aged 18 to 75 with a cervical HPV16 infection that either progressed to CIN3+ or cleared (not recorded which). Material: blood buffy coat. The CDR3 loop is CASSQGFGEKLFF. CDR3 DNA (partial): TGTGCCAGCAGTCAGGGGTTTGGTGAAAAA.